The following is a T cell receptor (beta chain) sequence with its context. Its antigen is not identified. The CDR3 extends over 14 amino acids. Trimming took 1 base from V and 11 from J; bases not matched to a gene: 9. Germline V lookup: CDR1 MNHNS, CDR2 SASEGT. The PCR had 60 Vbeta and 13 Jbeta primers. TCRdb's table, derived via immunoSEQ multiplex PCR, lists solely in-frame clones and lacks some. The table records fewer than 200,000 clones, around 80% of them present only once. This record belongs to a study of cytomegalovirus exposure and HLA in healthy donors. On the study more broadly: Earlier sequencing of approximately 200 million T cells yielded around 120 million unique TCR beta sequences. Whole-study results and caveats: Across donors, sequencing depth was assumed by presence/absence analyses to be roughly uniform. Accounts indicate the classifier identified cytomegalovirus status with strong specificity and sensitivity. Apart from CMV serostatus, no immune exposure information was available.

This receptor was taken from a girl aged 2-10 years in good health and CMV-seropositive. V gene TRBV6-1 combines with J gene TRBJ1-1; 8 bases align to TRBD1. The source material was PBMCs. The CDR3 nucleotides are TGTGCCAGCAGTGAAGGGGGACAGGTGGGCCGGGCTTTCTTT. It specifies CASSEGGQVGRAFF.